This is a list of T cell receptor beta chains from one sample in a study of control samples from healthy donors and cancer patients. Only in-frame clones appear in the TCRdb table, and some are missing; sequencing was by immunoSEQ multiplex PCR. This sample carries some 37,000 clones, approximately 90% of them seen once, and the ten largest clones take around 3.6%. The sample was blood. These TCRs come from a woman in her 50s in good health. Each CDR3 is given with its conserved first and last residue. D genes are given only for firm matches. Where a row states a size, it is once, few, many or the class of an expanded clone; other rows omit it.

>-|TRBJ2-3|-|TRBV5-1
TGCGCCAGCAGCGCGCAGACAGATACGCAGTATTTT
CASSAQTDTQYF
>-|TRBJ1-1|-|TRBV18
TGTGCCAGCTCACCCAGGAGTAGGGGACACAGGAACACTGAAGCTTTCTTT
CASSPRSRGHRNTEAFF
>once|TRBJ2-3|-|TRBV7-9
TGTGCCAGCAGCTTAGGGACGACGGGCACAGATACGCAGTATTTT
CASSLGTTGTDTQYF
>-|TRBJ1-3|-|TRBV27
TGTGCCAGCAGTTTGGCCTCTGGAAACACCATATATTTT
CASSLASGNTIYF
>-|TRBJ1-2|TRBD1|TRBV28
TGTGCCAGCACACAGGGGAGCTATGGCTACACCTTC
CASTQGSYGYTF
>once|TRBJ1-5|-|TRBV10-3
TGTGCCATCAGTGATAAGGGTCTGGCCCAGCATTTT
CAISDKGLAQHF
>-|TRBJ1-5|TRBD1|TRBV7-6
TGTGCCAGCAGTCCAGGGACAGGGGTAAGCAATCAGCCCCAGCATTTT
CASSPGTGVSNQPQHF
>-|TRBJ2-5|-|TRBV28
TGTGCCAGCAGTTTAATACTGGGGACCCAGTACTTC
CASSLILGTQYF
>-|TRBJ1-6|-|TRBV25-1
TGTGCCAGCAGTGAATTTCCAAAAGGGTCACCCCTCCACTTT
CASSEFPKGSPLHF
>-|TRBJ1-1|-|TRBV29-1
TGCAGCGTTGAAGAAGGCGCAGGTGAAGCTTTCTTT
CSVEEGAGEAFF
>-|TRBJ1-2|-|TRBV6-5
TGTGCCAGCAAGATACAGGGTTCTAACTATGGCTACACCTTC
CASKIQGSNYGYTF
>-|TRBJ1-2|-|TRBV7-8
TGTGCCAGCAGCAACGACATAAACTATGGCTACACCTTC
CASSNDINYGYTF
>-|TRBJ1-2|-|TRBV7-9
TGTGCCAGCAGCTCTCTAGTGGGGTTCGCAGGCTACACCTTC
CASSSLVGFAGYTF
>-|TRBJ1-2|-|TRBV3-1/TRBV3-2
TGTGCCAGCAAGGGTAGTGGTAACTATGGCTACACCTTC
CASKGSGNYGYTF
>-|TRBJ2-3|-|TRBV28
TGTGCCAGCAGTACCTCCAGCGCCTCTAGCACAGATACGCAGTATTTT
CASSTSSASSTDTQYF
>-|TRBJ2-7|TRBD2|TRBV30
TGTGCCTGGAGTTTCGGCGGGGGGTCCTACGAGCAGTACTTC
CAWSFGGGSYEQYF
>-|TRBJ1-1|-|TRBV5-1
TGCGCCAGCAGCTTAAATCCGCCGGTCTCAGAAGCTTTCTTT
CASSLNPPVSEAFF
>-|TRBJ1-2|-|TRBV7-9
TGTGCCAGCAGCTTAGTAGTCCTTAACTATGGCTACACCTTC
CASSLVVLNYGYTF
>-|TRBJ2-7|-|TRBV19
TGTGCCAGCCGGGTGGGAGGCGAGCAGTACTTC
CASRVGGEQYF
>-|TRBJ2-6|-|TRBV2
TGTGCCAGCAAGGACTCTGGGGCCAACGTCCTGACTTTC
CASKDSGANVLTF
>-|TRBJ1-1|-|TRBV4-2
TGTGCCAGCGGAGTCAGGGAAGACTTGAACACTGAAGCTTTCTTT
CASGVREDLNTEAFF
>-|TRBJ2-3|-|TRBV7-8
TGTGCCAGCAGCTTAGCTTGGGGGAAGGGGAGTACGCAGTATTTT
CASSLAWGKGSTQYF
>-|TRBJ2-3|-|TRBV12-3/TRBV12-4
TGTGCCAGCAGTTTAGACCCGAATACGCAGTATTTT
CASSLDPNTQYF
>-|TRBJ1-1|TRBD1|TRBV25-1
TGTGCCAGCAGTGAGAGACAGGGGACGAACACTGAAGCTTTCTTT
CASSERQGTNTEAFF
>-|TRBJ1-1|-|TRBV7-9
TGTGCCAGCAGCTTTAAGTCGGCCGGGGGAGCTTTCTTT
CASSFKSAGGAFF
>few|TRBJ1-4|-|TRBV7-9
TGTGCCAGCAGCCCCCGGGACCGAGCAACTAATGAAAAACTGTTTTTT
CASSPRDRATNEKLFF
>few|TRBJ1-6|-|TRBV27
TGTGCCAGCAGCCCCGCTCTAGTAAATTCACCCCTCCACTTT
CASSPALVNSPLHF
>-|TRBJ2-1|TRBD2|TRBV28
TGTGCCAGCAGTACGGGACTAGCGGGGGGACCGTCCTACAATGAGCAGTTCTTC
CASSTGLAGGPSYNEQFF
>-|TRBJ2-7|-|TRBV3-1/TRBV3-2
TGTGCCAGCAGCCTTTATTTGGGAGAGCAGTACTTC
CASSLYLGEQYF
>-|TRBJ2-7|-|TRBV29-1
TGCAGCGTTGATTTGGGGCCCTACGAGCAGTACTTC
CSVDLGPYEQYF
>-|TRBJ2-2|TRBD2|TRBV6-5
TGTGCCAGCAGCCCCGGGGGGAGGGTGGAGCTGTTTTTT
CASSPGGRVELFF
>-|TRBJ1-1|-|TRBV2
TGTGCCAGCACCCGACAGGATGAGAACACTGAAGCTTTCTTT
CASTRQDENTEAFF
>-|TRBJ2-3|-|TRBV28
TGTGCCAGCAGTTTAGCGGGGGATACGCAGTATTTT
CASSLAGDTQYF
>-|TRBJ2-1|TRBD2|TRBV5-1
TGCGCCAGCAGCTCAATTAATAGCGGGGCGAGCTCCTACAATGAGCAGTTCTTC
CASSSINSGASSYNEQFF
>-|TRBJ1-3|TRBD1|TRBV5-4
TGTGCCAGCAGCCAGGGACAGCTAAAGGGCGGAAACACCATATATTTT
CASSQGQLKGGNTIYF
>-|TRBJ1-6|TRBD1|TRBV28
TGTGCCAGCAGTTGGCCAGGGGGTTCACCCCTCCACTTT
CASSWPGGSPLHF
>-|TRBJ2-3|-|TRBV6-2/TRBV6-3
TGTGCCAGCAGTGGACTGATCACAGATACGCAGTATTTT
CASSGLITDTQYF
>-|TRBJ1-1|-|TRBV6-5
TGTGCCAGCAGCCGGTACCTTACGAACACTGAAGCTTTCTTT
CASSRYLTNTEAFF
>-|TRBJ2-5|-|TRBV6-5
TGTGCCAGCAGTTACTCGATGTCGGTTTTGACCCAGTACTTC
CASSYSMSVLTQYF
>-|TRBJ2-3|-|TRBV6-5
TGTGCCGGCCAGTTAGCAGATACGCAGTATTTT
CAGQLADTQYF
>-|TRBJ1-4|TRBD1|TRBV6-5
TGTGCCAGCAGGAATACAGGGGGTAATGAAAAACTGTTTTTT
CASRNTGGNEKLFF
>-|TRBJ1-1|-|TRBV10-3
TGTGCCATCAGCCCAGTTGGTGTGGGGGCTTTCTTT
CAISPVGVGAFF
>-|TRBJ2-1|TRBD1|TRBV5-1
TGCGCCAGCAGCTTACAGGGGGCGACCGGTAATGAGCAGTTCTTC
CASSLQGATGNEQFF
>-|TRBJ1-1|-|TRBV7-2
TGTGCCAGCAGCTTAGAGATGAACACTGAAGCTTTCTTT
CASSLEMNTEAFF
>-|TRBJ1-1|TRBD1|TRBV7-9
TGTGCCAGCAGCCGACAGGGGGCCGGGAACACTGAAGCTTTCTTT
CASSRQGAGNTEAFF
>-|TRBJ2-1|-|TRBV6-5
TGTGCCAGCAGCCGTCCGAGCTCCTACAATGAGCAGTTCTTC
CASSRPSSYNEQFF
>-|TRBJ2-7|-|TRBV7-9
TGTGCCAGCAGCTTGTGGCCGCCCGGAGAGCAGTACTTC
CASSLWPPGEQYF
>-|TRBJ1-1|-|TRBV6-6
TGTGCCAGCAATGGACAGCCGGTGGCTTTCTTT
CASNGQPVAFF
>-|TRBJ2-3|-|TRBV30
TGTGCCTGGGCTCCAGGGATAAACACAGATACGCAGTATTTT
CAWAPGINTDTQYF
>-|TRBJ2-5|TRBD2|TRBV5-1
TGCGCCAGCAGGACTAGCGGACAAGAGACCCAGTACTTC
CASRTSGQETQYF
>-|TRBJ2-3|TRBD1|TRBV9
TGTGCCAGCAGCATACCGGGACAGGGGGTTGCAGATACGCAGTATTTT
CASSIPGQGVADTQYF
>once|TRBJ2-7|-|TRBV6-1
TGTGCCAGCAGTGACTCCTACGAGCAGTACTTC
CASSDSYEQYF
>-|TRBJ2-2|-|TRBV7-2
TGTGCCAGCACCCCTTGGGGAGGGGAGCTGTTTTTT
CASTPWGGELFF
>-|TRBJ1-2|-|TRBV7-9
TGTGCCAGCAGCCAAGGCGAGGCGCGGAACTATGGCTACACCTTC
CASSQGEARNYGYTF